Detailed here is one T cell receptor (beta chain). Antigen specificity is unknown. The sample originates from a study of graft-versus-host responses after intestinal transplantation. Some clones are missing from TCRdb's copy, which holds only in-frame ones; the method was immunoSEQ multiplex PCR. The table lists over 90,000 clones, 93% of them singletons. This receptor was taken from a human donor who received an intestinal transplant. The material sequenced was unstimulated CD8+ T cells sorted from spleen or lymph node cells, taken before intestinal transplant.

The CDR3, as DNA: TGTGCCAGAAGCTTCCCAGACCCCTACGAGCAGTACTTC. It translates to CARSFPDPYEQYF. The V and J genes are TRBV5-3 and TRBJ2-7; the D is unclear. TRBV5-3 is recorded as an ORF, its role being uncertain. Trimming took 2 bases from V and 2 from J, leaving 8 bases between them. CDR3 length: 13 amino acids.